The clone carrying this T cell receptor (beta chain) was seen at least ten times. The sample originates from a study of T cells after yellow fever vaccination. Study-level points and caveats: In post-booster samples, most primary-vaccination clones reappeared (about 95% CD4, over 70% CD8).

With 5 bases removed from V and 5 bases from J, the gap between germline ends came to 12 bases. CDR1 is KGHSH, CDR2 LQKENI, per germline. The CDR3 is 13 residues long. The TCR cDNA carried a universal primer site and UMIs from 5'RACE template switching. Using its own MiXCR run on the 5' RACE reads, TCRdb lists one record per CDR3 protein. Of tens of thousands of distinct CDR3 sequences detected, approximately 3.5% appear once; the ten largest clones hold 0.75% to 1%. V usage is TRBV18 and J usage is TRBJ1-1; no reliable D call. The sequencing here drew on PBMCs, either bulk or a sorted T-cell subset (CD4+, CD8+, memory, or dextramer-sorted; not recorded which), taken about 41 days after the first yellow fever vaccination. The TCR sequence derives from a man between 18 and 29 years old who received the YFV17D yellow fever vaccine. The CDR3 bases are TGTGCCAGCTCATCCCAGAGTTATACTGAAGCTTTCTTT. Protein sequence: CASSSQSYTEAFF.